This TCR beta chain is drawn from a study of multiple sclerosis patients with progressive multifocal leukoencephalopathy. V lost 0 bases and J lost 7, with 11 bases in between. The CDR3 length is 14 residues. In germline, CDR1 is MRHNA, CDR2 SNTAGT. Time point described: before natalizumab initiation. The assay was run at survey level. Synthetic inline TR CDR3 controls covering all V-J pairings were spiked into each PCR. The data were produced by immunoSEQ multiplex PCR, yet TCRdb's version contains in-frame clones alone and is incomplete. The sample has 25,000 to 35,000 clones, 88% seen once. The chain combines TRBV6-4 with TRBJ2-3; D not certain. The TCR was taken from a human donor with multiple sclerosis. What was sequenced was PBMCs. Here the CDR3 reads CASSDSSESNTQYF. The DNA of the CDR3 is TGTGCCAGCAGTGACTCGTCCGAATCGAATACGCAGTATTTT.